This record covers a single TCR beta chain. Seattle patients were enrolled while actively infected and followed longitudinally. Germline V gives CDR1 MNHEY, CDR2 SVGEGT. This CDR3 contains 13 residues. The V end was cut by 5 bases, the J end by 0 bases, with 8 bases between. Authors' processing steps: How many nucleated cells were present was estimated from reference gene primer amplification. The repertoire was sequenced with immunoSEQ multiplex PCR; TCRdb's copy has only in-frame clones and lacks some. That table gives V, J and clone size, and the DNA gave D and trimming. The repertoire holds fewer than 350,000 clones, with 75% to 95% as singletons. The data derive from a study of blood T cell repertoires in COVID-19. Turning to the study itself: The United States, Italy and Spain were the sources of the acute and convalescent COVID-19 samples. From T cells, B-cell-depleted T cells, or PBMCs came the material, which was cDNA or gDNA.

This clonotype was sampled from a woman between 25 and 40 years old with COVID-19, enrolled during active disease. The specimen sequenced was peripheral blood. The J gene is TRBJ2-7, the V gene TRBV6-2 or TRBV6-3; TRBD1 is a possible D gene (6 bases). CDR3 nucleotides: TGTGCCAGCAGTCCGGACAGCTCCTACGAGCAGTACTTC. It yields the protein CASSPDSSYEQYF.